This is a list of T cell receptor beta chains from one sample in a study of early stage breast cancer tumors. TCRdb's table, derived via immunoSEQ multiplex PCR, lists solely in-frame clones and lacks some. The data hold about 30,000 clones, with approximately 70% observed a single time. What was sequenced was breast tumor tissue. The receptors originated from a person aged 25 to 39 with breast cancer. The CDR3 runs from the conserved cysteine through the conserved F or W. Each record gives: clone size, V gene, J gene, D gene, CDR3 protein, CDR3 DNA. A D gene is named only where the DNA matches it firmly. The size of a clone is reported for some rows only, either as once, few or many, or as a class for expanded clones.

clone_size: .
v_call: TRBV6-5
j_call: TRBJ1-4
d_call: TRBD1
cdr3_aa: CASSSRTGFNEKLFF
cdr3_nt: TGTGCCAGCAGTTCGCGGACAGGATTTAATGAAAAACTGTTTTTT

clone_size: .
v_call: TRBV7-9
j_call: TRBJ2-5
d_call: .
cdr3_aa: CASSLAIGQGQETQYF
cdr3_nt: TGTGCCAGCAGCTTAGCTATAGGGCAAGGACAAGAGACCCAGTACTTC

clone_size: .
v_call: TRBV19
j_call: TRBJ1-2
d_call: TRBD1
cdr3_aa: CASSVTGGNYGYTF
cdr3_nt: TGTGCCAGTAGTGTCACAGGGGGAAACTATGGCTACACCTTC

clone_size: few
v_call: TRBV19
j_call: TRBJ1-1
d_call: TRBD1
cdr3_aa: CASSRTGGTEAFF
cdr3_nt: TGTGCCAGTAGTAGGACAGGGGGCACTGAAGCTTTCTTT

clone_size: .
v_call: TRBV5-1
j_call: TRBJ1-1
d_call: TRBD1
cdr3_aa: CASSSTGTGNWNTEAFF
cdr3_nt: TGCGCCAGCAGCTCTACCGGGACAGGGAACTGGAACACTGAAGCTTTCTTT

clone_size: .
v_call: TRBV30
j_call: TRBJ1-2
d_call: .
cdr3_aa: CACFGTYTFNYGYTF
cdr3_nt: TGTGCCTGCTTCGGGACATACACTTTTAACTATGGCTACACCTTC

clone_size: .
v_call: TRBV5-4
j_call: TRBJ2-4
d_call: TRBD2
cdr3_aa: CASSPGLAEGQNIQYF
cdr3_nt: TGTGCCAGCAGCCCCGGACTAGCGGAGGGTCAAAACATTCAGTACTTC

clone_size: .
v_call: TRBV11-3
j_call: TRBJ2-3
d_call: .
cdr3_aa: CASSPDADTQYF
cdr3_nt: TGTGCCAGCAGCCCGGACGCAGATACGCAGTATTTT

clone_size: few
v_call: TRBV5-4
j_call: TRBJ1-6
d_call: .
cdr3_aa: CASSLGAVVDSPLHF
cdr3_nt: TGTGCCAGCAGCTTGGGGGCAGTGGTGGATTCACCCCTCCACTTT

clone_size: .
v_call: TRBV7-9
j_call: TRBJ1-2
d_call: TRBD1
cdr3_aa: CASSWDRGGGYTF
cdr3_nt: TGTGCCAGCAGTTGGGACAGGGGGGGTGGCTACACCTTC

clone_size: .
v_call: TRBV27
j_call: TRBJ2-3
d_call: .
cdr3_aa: CASRAGGHTDTQYF
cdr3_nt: TGTGCCAGCAGGGCAGGGGGGCACACAGATACGCAGTATTTT

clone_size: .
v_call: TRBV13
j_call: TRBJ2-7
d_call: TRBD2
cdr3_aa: CASSRQALAGASYEQYF
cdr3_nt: TGTGCCAGCAGCCGCCAGGCCCTAGCGGGAGCTTCCTACGAGCAGTACTTC

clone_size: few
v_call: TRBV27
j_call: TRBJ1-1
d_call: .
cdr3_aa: CASSLGISTEAFF
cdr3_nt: TGTGCCAGCAGTTTGGGTATTTCAACTGAAGCTTTCTTT

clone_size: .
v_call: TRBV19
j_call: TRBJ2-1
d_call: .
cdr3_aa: CASRGKYNEQFF
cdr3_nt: TGTGCCAGTAGAGGGAAATACAATGAGCAGTTCTTC

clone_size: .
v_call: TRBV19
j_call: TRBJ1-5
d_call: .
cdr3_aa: CASSLMTGQPQHF
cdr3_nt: TGTGCCAGTAGTCTAATGACAGGCCAGCCCCAGCATTTT

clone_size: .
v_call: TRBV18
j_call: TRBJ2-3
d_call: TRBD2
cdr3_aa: CASSTGGEDTQYF
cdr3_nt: TGTGCCAGCTCTACGGGAGGTGAAGATACGCAGTATTTT